The following is a T cell receptor beta chain sequence with its context. The antigen is undetermined. The data originate from a study of cytomegalovirus exposure and HLA in healthy donors. Study results and limitations: A later analysis appeared to link common viral pathogens to several of the most significant clusters. Reportedly, a later analysis found an Asian-associated ancestry cluster had fewer N-insertions than the roughly 700-donor mean. Cytomegalovirus-associated TCR beta chains were listed, numbering 164.

The PCR had 60 Vbeta and 13 Jbeta primers. Only in-frame clones appear in the TCRdb table, and some are missing; sequencing was by immunoSEQ multiplex PCR. This table has 130,000 or so clones, about 70% appearing once. The germline V gene has CDR1 MNHEY and CDR2 SVGAGI. This CDR3 comprises 15 residues. The V gene end was trimmed by 4 bases and the J gene end by 4 bases; junction bases not matched to a gene: 8. The V gene is TRBV6-5, the J gene TRBJ2-5, with TRBD1 matching over 8 bases. The sequenced sample consisted of PBMCs. This receptor was identified in a middle-aged woman in good health and CMV-seropositive. The CDR3 protein is CASSFGQGIGETQYF. Written as DNA, the CDR3 is TGTGCCAGCAGTTTCGGACAGGGTATTGGAGAGACCCAGTACTTC.